This is a list of T cell receptor beta chains from one sample in a study of neoadjuvant anti-PD-1 for oral cavity cancer. Assay: immunoSEQ multiplex PCR; the TCRdb copy retains only in-frame clones and omits some. Of about 14,000 clones listed, around 70% are singletons. The specimen was PBMCs, collected after nivolumab (anti-PD-1) treatment. The receptor source for this set is a person between 40 and 85 years old with oral cavity squamous cell carcinoma. CDR3s include the opening cysteine and the closing phenylalanine or tryptophan. The D gene is left open where the match is weak. Expanded clones get a size class; other rows say once, few or many, or leave the size out.

abundance: .
j_gene: TRBJ2-7
d_gene: .
v_gene: TRBV9
CDR3nt: TGTGCCAGCAGCGTAGATACGGGGTCCTACGAGCAGTACTTC
CDR3aa: CASSVDTGSYEQYF

abundance: .
j_gene: TRBJ2-6
d_gene: TRBD1
v_gene: TRBV30
CDR3nt: TGTGCCTGTCTACCGGGACAGGGCCTCTCTGGGGCCAACGTCCTGACTTTC
CDR3aa: CACLPGQGLSGANVLTF

abundance: .
j_gene: TRBJ2-2
d_gene: TRBD1
v_gene: TRBV30
CDR3nt: TGTGCCTGGAGTCCCGGACAGGGGGCCGGGGAGCTGTTTTTT
CDR3aa: CAWSPGQGAGELFF

abundance: .
j_gene: TRBJ2-2
d_gene: TRBD2
v_gene: TRBV4-2
CDR3nt: TGTGCCAGCAGCGATACTAGCGGGAAAGGGGAGCTGTTTTTT
CDR3aa: CASSDTSGKGELFF

abundance: .
j_gene: TRBJ2-2
d_gene: .
v_gene: TRBV6-5
CDR3nt: TGTGCCAGCAGAGCGGTCGCGAACACCGGGGAGCTGTTTTTT
CDR3aa: CASRAVANTGELFF

abundance: .
j_gene: TRBJ1-5
d_gene: .
v_gene: TRBV2
CDR3nt: TGTGCCAGCAGTGAGAACGCCGTCAGCAATCAGCCCCAGCATTTT
CDR3aa: CASSENAVSNQPQHF

abundance: few
j_gene: TRBJ2-1
d_gene: .
v_gene: TRBV29-1
CDR3nt: TGCAGCGTTGAGCCCTCAGATGCATTCAATGAGCAGTTCTTC
CDR3aa: CSVEPSDAFNEQFF

abundance: .
j_gene: TRBJ1-1
d_gene: .
v_gene: TRBV25-1
CDR3nt: TGTGCCAGCACAATAAGGGGTGAAGCTTTCTTT
CDR3aa: CASTIRGEAFF

abundance: few
j_gene: TRBJ2-2
d_gene: TRBD1
v_gene: TRBV5-1
CDR3nt: TGCGCCAGCAGCTCAGGGGGTATAAACACCGGGGAGCTGTTTTTT
CDR3aa: CASSSGGINTGELFF

abundance: .
j_gene: TRBJ1-2
d_gene: .
v_gene: TRBV7-2
CDR3nt: TGTGCCAGCAGCTCGGTCTACTATGGCTACACCTTC
CDR3aa: CASSSVYYGYTF

abundance: .
j_gene: TRBJ1-2
d_gene: TRBD1
v_gene: TRBV5-6
CDR3nt: TGTGCCAGCAGCCCCCCGGGACAGGGGTACTATGGCTACACCTTC
CDR3aa: CASSPPGQGYYGYTF

abundance: .
j_gene: TRBJ1-1
d_gene: TRBD1
v_gene: TRBV7-3
CDR3nt: TGTGCCAGCAGATTGGACAGGGGGCCCACTGAAGCTTTCTTT
CDR3aa: CASRLDRGPTEAFF

abundance: .
j_gene: TRBJ1-1
d_gene: .
v_gene: TRBV6-1
CDR3nt: TGTGCCAGCAGATTACTTCAGAACACTGAAGCTTTCTTT
CDR3aa: CASRLLQNTEAFF

abundance: .
j_gene: TRBJ2-4
d_gene: .
v_gene: TRBV6-1
CDR3nt: TGTGCCAGCAGTGAAGTAGGAACCCGAAACATTCAGTACTTC
CDR3aa: CASSEVGTRNIQYF

abundance: few
j_gene: TRBJ2-1
d_gene: TRBD1
v_gene: TRBV2
CDR3nt: TGTGCCAGCAGTCCGGACAGGGTTAATGAGCAGTTCTTC
CDR3aa: CASSPDRVNEQFF

abundance: .
j_gene: TRBJ2-2
d_gene: TRBD1
v_gene: TRBV5-1
CDR3nt: TGCGCCAGCAGCTCTGACAGGGACCCCCCCGGGGAGCTGTTTTTT
CDR3aa: CASSSDRDPPGELFF

abundance: few
j_gene: TRBJ2-1
d_gene: .
v_gene: TRBV7-6
CDR3nt: TGTGCCAGCAGCCTCCTGACCCAGAACTACAATGAGCAGTTCTTC
CDR3aa: CASSLLTQNYNEQFF

abundance: .
j_gene: TRBJ2-7
d_gene: .
v_gene: TRBV20-1
CDR3nt: TGCAGTGCCGGCTCCCAGCGGGAGCAGTACTTC
CDR3aa: CSAGSQREQYF

abundance: .
j_gene: TRBJ2-7
d_gene: TRBD2
v_gene: TRBV28
CDR3nt: TGTGCCAGCAGTTTGGTTAGCGGGAGGGCCCGGGACGAGCAGTACTTC
CDR3aa: CASSLVSGRARDEQYF

abundance: .
j_gene: TRBJ1-1
d_gene: .
v_gene: TRBV12-5
CDR3nt: TGTGCTAGTGGTTCCGGGACTGAAGCTTTCTTT
CDR3aa: CASGSGTEAFF

abundance: .
j_gene: TRBJ2-7
d_gene: TRBD1
v_gene: TRBV28
CDR3nt: TGTGCCAGCAGCTTTGCCCGGACAGGGCCATACGAGCAGTACTTC
CDR3aa: CASSFARTGPYEQYF

abundance: .
j_gene: TRBJ1-5
d_gene: TRBD1
v_gene: TRBV6-6
CDR3nt: TGTGCCAGCTCCACAGGGGGCAGCCAGCCCCAGCATTTT
CDR3aa: CASSTGGSQPQHF

abundance: .
j_gene: TRBJ1-2
d_gene: .
v_gene: TRBV5-5
CDR3nt: TGTGCCAGCAGTTTTGACAGGAGTAACTATGGCTACACCTTC
CDR3aa: CASSFDRSNYGYTF

abundance: .
j_gene: TRBJ1-3
d_gene: .
v_gene: TRBV7-6
CDR3nt: TGTGCCAGCAGCTTAAGACTCCCGAGCTCTGGAAACACCATATATTTT
CDR3aa: CASSLRLPSSGNTIYF

abundance: few
j_gene: TRBJ1-1
d_gene: .
v_gene: TRBV30
CDR3nt: TGTGCCTGGATCAGGGGATTCGTGAACACTGAAGCTTTCTTT
CDR3aa: CAWIRGFVNTEAFF

abundance: .
j_gene: TRBJ2-6
d_gene: TRBD2
v_gene: TRBV10-3
CDR3nt: TGTGCCACCAATTCAGCGGGGACCCTCTCTGGGGCCAACGTCCTGACTTTC
CDR3aa: CATNSAGTLSGANVLTF

abundance: .
j_gene: TRBJ1-1
d_gene: .
v_gene: TRBV19
CDR3nt: TGTGCCAGTAGTACGCCACAGGGGAACACTGAAGCTTTCTTT
CDR3aa: CASSTPQGNTEAFF

abundance: .
j_gene: TRBJ2-7
d_gene: TRBD2
v_gene: TRBV30
CDR3nt: TGTGCCTGGACCCACGGGACTAGCGGCGCCTACGAGCAGTACTTC
CDR3aa: CAWTHGTSGAYEQYF

abundance: .
j_gene: TRBJ1-5
d_gene: .
v_gene: TRBV28
CDR3nt: TGTGCTTTGGGGCAGTATAGCAATCAGCCCCAGCATTTT
CDR3aa: CALGQYSNQPQHF

abundance: .
j_gene: TRBJ1-5
d_gene: .
v_gene: TRBV27
CDR3nt: TGTGCCAGCAGTTTATCTTTTGGTCAGCCCCAGCATTTT
CDR3aa: CASSLSFGQPQHF

abundance: .
j_gene: TRBJ1-3
d_gene: .
v_gene: TRBV6-5
CDR3nt: TGTGCCACCCGGCCCTCTGGAAACACCATATATTTT
CDR3aa: CATRPSGNTIYF

abundance: .
j_gene: TRBJ2-1
d_gene: TRBD2
v_gene: TRBV19
CDR3nt: TGTGCCAGTAGTTCAATAGCGGGAGCCTACAATGAGCAGTTCTTC
CDR3aa: CASSSIAGAYNEQFF

abundance: .
j_gene: TRBJ1-2
d_gene: TRBD1
v_gene: TRBV4-1
CDR3nt: TGCGCCAGCAGCCAACCGACAGGGGGCGACTATGGCTACACCTTC
CDR3aa: CASSQPTGGDYGYTF

abundance: .
j_gene: TRBJ2-3
d_gene: TRBD2
v_gene: TRBV5-1
CDR3nt: TGCGCCAGCAGCCCAGAAGGTCTAGCGGGAGGGCTGGGAGATACGCAGTATTTT
CDR3aa: CASSPEGLAGGLGDTQYF

abundance: .
j_gene: TRBJ2-5
d_gene: .
v_gene: TRBV9
CDR3nt: TGTGCCAGCAGCCTAGGACTAGGAGGGGGAGAGACCCAGTACTTC
CDR3aa: CASSLGLGGGETQYF

abundance: .
j_gene: TRBJ2-3
d_gene: .
v_gene: TRBV6-5
CDR3nt: TGTGCCAGCAGTTACGGGGATACGCAGTATTTT
CDR3aa: CASSYGDTQYF

abundance: few
j_gene: TRBJ1-1
d_gene: .
v_gene: TRBV28
CDR3nt: TGTGCCAGCAACCACCCGCCCGGCAGTGAAGCTTTCTTT
CDR3aa: CASNHPPGSEAFF

abundance: few
j_gene: TRBJ2-7
d_gene: TRBD1
v_gene: TRBV5-1
CDR3nt: TGCGCCAGCAGCCTCGGGACAGGGGTCTGGGGGTACGAGCAGTACTTC
CDR3aa: CASSLGTGVWGYEQYF

abundance: .
j_gene: TRBJ2-6
d_gene: .
v_gene: TRBV7-8
CDR3nt: TGTGCCAGCAGCCCTCAAATCAGCTCTGGGGCCAACGTCCTGACTTTC
CDR3aa: CASSPQISSGANVLTF

abundance: .
j_gene: TRBJ2-3
d_gene: .
v_gene: TRBV6-1
CDR3nt: TGTGCCAGCAGGGAACCATTTAGGGCAGATACGCAGTATTTT
CDR3aa: CASREPFRADTQYF

abundance: .
j_gene: TRBJ2-3
d_gene: .
v_gene: TRBV5-1
CDR3nt: TGCGCCAGCAGCGCACAGGATATCCCGCAGTATTTT
CDR3aa: CASSAQDIPQYF

abundance: .
j_gene: TRBJ2-7
d_gene: .
v_gene: TRBV5-4
CDR3nt: TGTGCCAGCAGCTTGCGGGGAGTGGACGAGCAGTACTTC
CDR3aa: CASSLRGVDEQYF

abundance: .
j_gene: TRBJ1-1
d_gene: .
v_gene: TRBV6-5
CDR3nt: TGTGCCAGCAGTTTCGGGGGGGGTGTCTTGGACACTGAAGCTTTCTTT
CDR3aa: CASSFGGGVLDTEAFF

abundance: .
j_gene: TRBJ1-4
d_gene: TRBD1
v_gene: TRBV28
CDR3nt: TGTGCCAGCAGGGATGGGACAGGGGGCAAACTGTTTTTT
CDR3aa: CASRDGTGGKLFF

abundance: .
j_gene: TRBJ1-5
d_gene: TRBD1
v_gene: TRBV19
CDR3nt: TGTGCCAGTAGTTCACAGGGGATCGGCAATCAGCCCCAGCATTTT
CDR3aa: CASSSQGIGNQPQHF

abundance: .
j_gene: TRBJ1-1
d_gene: .
v_gene: TRBV5-1
CDR3nt: TGCGCCAGCAGCTTGGGTGGGGGATTTTCCATGAACACTGAAGCTTTCTTT
CDR3aa: CASSLGGGFSMNTEAFF

abundance: .
j_gene: TRBJ2-5
d_gene: TRBD1
v_gene: TRBV19
CDR3nt: TGTGCCAGTCAGACGGGGACAGGGGGCCAAGAGACCCAGTACTTC
CDR3aa: CASQTGTGGQETQYF

abundance: .
j_gene: TRBJ2-1
d_gene: .
v_gene: TRBV4-1
CDR3nt: TGCGCCAGCAGCCAAGTGGGCAAGGCAAATGAGCAGTTCTTC
CDR3aa: CASSQVGKANEQFF

abundance: .
j_gene: TRBJ1-2
d_gene: .
v_gene: TRBV27
CDR3nt: TGTGCCAGCAGTTTGGGACCCCCTATCAACTATGGCTACACCTTC
CDR3aa: CASSLGPPINYGYTF

abundance: .
j_gene: TRBJ2-7
d_gene: TRBD1
v_gene: TRBV7-8
CDR3nt: TGTGCCAGCAGCCAGCGGGACAGGGTCTCCTACGAGCAGTACTTC
CDR3aa: CASSQRDRVSYEQYF

abundance: few
j_gene: TRBJ1-1
d_gene: .
v_gene: TRBV9
CDR3nt: TGTGCCAGCAGCGTAGACTCCGGGGGTAACACTGAAGCTTTCTTT
CDR3aa: CASSVDSGGNTEAFF

abundance: few
j_gene: TRBJ1-1
d_gene: .
v_gene: TRBV5-1
CDR3nt: TGCGCCAGCAGCTTCTCGGGGAATTTGGGCACTGAAGCTTTCTTT
CDR3aa: CASSFSGNLGTEAFF

abundance: .
j_gene: TRBJ1-1
d_gene: .
v_gene: TRBV6-5
CDR3nt: TGTGCCAGCGAGCGGGGGGAGAACACTGAAGCTTTCTTT
CDR3aa: CASERGENTEAFF

abundance: few
j_gene: TRBJ1-4
d_gene: .
v_gene: TRBV10-3
CDR3nt: TGTGCCATCAGTGAGGGAGGGGAGTACGCGGTTAATGAAAAACTGTTTTTT
CDR3aa: CAISEGGEYAVNEKLFF